This TCR beta chain was recovered during a study of OX40 agonist ivuxolimab in advanced cancers. This table comes from immunoSEQ multiplex PCR, and its TCRdb copy is limited to in-frame clones, with some not included. The table records tens of thousands of clones, over 75% of them present only once. The clonotype comes from an adult with an advanced solid tumor such as melanoma, head and neck, liver or kidney cancer. Specimen: CD4+ or CD8+ T cells sorted from blood, collected in a trial of the OX40 agonist ivuxolimab.

Here the CDR3 reads CASSPLGQNMAFF. In DNA, the CDR3 is TGTGCCAGCTCACCACTGGGACAGAATATGGCTTTCTTT. The genes are TRBV18 and TRBJ1-1, with TRBD1 matching 7 bases. Germline CDR1 KGHSH, CDR2 LQKENI. The CDR3 covers 13 residues. The ends lost 1 base at V and 11 bases at J; junction bases unmatched: 7.